A selection of T cell receptor beta chains follows, all from one sample in a study of blood T cell repertoires in COVID-19. The table came from immunoSEQ multiplex PCR; TCRdb's copy has only in-frame clones and leaves some out. The sample lists about 98,000 clones, around nine tenths seen once, with 9% to 12% in the top ten. Sequenced sample: peripheral blood. All receptors derive from a man aged 45-65 years with acute or convalescent COVID-19. Each CDR3 is given with its conserved first and last residue.

j_gene: TRBJ2-7
v_gene: TRBV27
CDR3aa: CASSLLPGQGSNVQYF

j_gene: TRBJ1-2
v_gene: TRBV2
CDR3aa: CASTSQLTGYGYGYTF

j_gene: TRBJ1-1
v_gene: TRBV2
CDR3aa: CASSRREMNTEAFF

j_gene: TRBJ2-7
v_gene: TRBV30
CDR3aa: CAWSNQGAKEQYF

j_gene: TRBJ2-2
v_gene: TRBV15
CDR3aa: CATSSLILRGRRNTGELFF

j_gene: TRBJ1-1
v_gene: TRBV5-5
CDR3aa: CASSLLGGDTEAFF

j_gene: TRBJ2-7
v_gene: TRBV4-1
CDR3aa: CASSAQGAGAAQQYF

j_gene: TRBJ2-3
v_gene: TRBV3-1/TRBV3-2
CDR3aa: CASSQDREATYTQYF

j_gene: TRBJ2-5
v_gene: TRBV2
CDR3aa: CASRVGTSGEGETQYF

j_gene: TRBJ2-5
v_gene: TRBV5-6
CDR3aa: CASSPTTGGAWETQYF

j_gene: TRBJ2-5
v_gene: TRBV27
CDR3aa: CASSATLSGRRKTQYF

j_gene: TRBJ2-5
v_gene: TRBV18
CDR3aa: CASSPPAGRKTQYF

j_gene: TRBJ2-7
v_gene: TRBV19
CDR3aa: CASSTERSPYEQYF

j_gene: TRBJ1-1
v_gene: TRBV11-2
CDR3aa: CASSFPTEAFF

j_gene: TRBJ1-4
v_gene: TRBV2
CDR3aa: CASSVSSADNEKLFF

j_gene: TRBJ1-4
v_gene: TRBV19
CDR3aa: CASSIVEGLATNEKLFF

j_gene: TRBJ1-1
v_gene: TRBV18
CDR3aa: CASSPRGGGATEAFF

j_gene: TRBJ1-2
v_gene: TRBV6-5
CDR3aa: CASSRTGNYGYTF

j_gene: TRBJ2-1
v_gene: TRBV18
CDR3aa: CASLGRNEQFF